Shown below are 23 T cell receptor beta chains from a single sample sequenced in a study of graft-versus-host responses after intestinal transplantation. Clones were read by immunoSEQ multiplex PCR, and TCRdb kept only the in-frame ones, dropping some. The sample has about 99,000 clones, about 90% seen once. These TCRs' antigens remain unknown. This specimen was unstimulated CD4+ T cells sorted from spleen or lymph node cells, taken before intestinal transplant. Receptor source: a human donor who received an intestinal transplant.

J is TRBJ1-1 and V is TRBV6-6, with 9 bases fitting TRBD1. CDR1 MNHNY and CDR2 SVGAGI come from the germline V gene (reference sequence). The CDR3 is 13 amino acids. The V segment lost 7 bases and the J segment 5 bases; nucleotides outside the gene matches: 5. CDR3 protein: CASTRTGVTEAFF. The CDR3 DNA reads TGTGCCAGCACCCGGACAGGGGTAACTGAAGCTTTCTTT.

The J gene is TRBJ1-6, the V gene TRBV5-6, with 10 positions matching TRBD1. The CDR3 extends over 15 amino acids. The germline gives CDR1 SGHDT, CDR2 YYEEEE. Trimming removed 4 bases from V and 11 bases from J; junction bases left unmatched: 9. This chain's CDR3 is CASSAPTGGKAPLHF. CDR3 nucleotides: TGTGCCAGCAGCGCACCGACAGGGGGCAAAGCACCCCTCCACTTT. Based on the CDR3 plus reference TRBV5-6 and TRBJ1-6, the full variable domain is DAGVTQSPTHLIKTRGQQVTLRCSPKSGHDTVSWYQQALGQGPQFIFQYYEEEERQRGNFPDRFSGHQFPNYSSELNVNALLLGDSALYLCASSAPTGGKAPLHFGNGTRLTVT.

This clone has only one observation. The CDR3 DNA sequence: TGTGCCAGCACAACCTGGGGGGGGCTCACTGAAGCTTTCTTT. As protein: CASTTWGGLTEAFF. The genes are TRBV2 and TRBJ1-1, with a weak D call TRBD1 (6 bases). This CDR3 has 14 amino acids. CDR1 and CDR2 (germline): SNHLY, FYNNEI. V lost 7 bases and J lost 4, with 16 bases in between.

This chain connects TRBV2 to TRBJ2-7; TRBD2 aligns across 8 bases. V gave up 4 bases and J gave up 7 bases; unmatched junction bases: 6. Germline V lookup: CDR1 SNHLY, CDR2 FYNNEI. CDR3 length: 13 amino acids. CDR3 coding DNA: TGTGCCAGCAGTGGGCTGGCTAGCGGGGAGCAGTACTTC. Translated, it gives CASSGLASGEQYF.

The chain uses TRBV30 and TRBJ1-1; D might be TRBD1 (6 bases). V was shortened by 6 bases and J by 0 bases, with 8 bases between the two germline ends. This CDR3 comprises 12 residues. Looked up from germline, CDR1 is GTSNPN and CDR2 is SVGIG (reference sequence). This CDR3 is CACRTVNTEAFF. CDR3 bases: TGTGCCTGCCGGACAGTGAACACTGAAGCTTTCTTT.

This sequence joins TRBV2 and TRBJ2-7; D uncertain. V was trimmed by 7 bases and J by 2 bases, leaving 9 bases between them. The CDR3 is 12 residues long. CDR1 is SNHLY, CDR2 FYNNEI, per germline. CDR3 amino acids: CASTLETYEQYF. The CDR3 nucleotides read TGTGCCAGCACTTTGGAGACCTACGAGCAGTACTTC.

This clone was seen once. The chain has TRBV5-4 and TRBJ1-2; D remains unclear. The ends were cut back, 2 bases at V and 2 bases at J, with 7 bases in the middle. CDR1 is SGHNT, CDR2 YYREEE, per germline (reference sequence). The CDR3 is 13 residues long. The CDR3, as DNA: TGTGCCAGCAGCTTAGACTGGAACTATGGCTACACCTTC. As protein: CASSLDWNYGYTF.

Comments on this clone: Other DNA sequences in the same sample also yield this CDR3. The chain carries TRBV5-1 and TRBJ1-4, with TRBD1 matching 10 bases. This CDR3 is 15 amino acids long. The V gene's germline CDR1 is SGHRS and CDR2 YFSETQ. The junction had 6 bases not matched to a gene; V was cut back by 4 bases and J by 6 bases. The CDR3 reads CASSLRTGGDEKLFF. DNA for the CDR3: TGCGCCAGCAGCCTCAGGACAGGGGGTGATGAAAAACTGTTTTTT.

The V and J genes are TRBV18 and TRBJ2-2; unclear D gene. The CDR3 sequence is 13 residues long. Trimming removed 3 bases from V and 2 bases from J, with 4 bases in between. Per germline, CDR1 KGHSH and CDR2 LQKENI. In nucleotides, the CDR3 is TGTGCCAGCTCACCGCAAAACACCGGGGAGCTGTTTTTT. Translating it yields CASSPQNTGELFF.

This chain links TRBV5-1 with TRBJ2-3, with a weak D call TRBD1 (5 bases). Germline lookup yields CDR1 SGHRS and CDR2 YFSETQ. V was pared by 5 bases and J by 3 bases, with 19 bases between. The CDR3 is 16 residues long. The DNA for the CDR3 is TGCGCCAGCAGGCCCGGGCTACAGGTGGAAACAGATACGCAGTATTTT. Translation: CASRPGLQVETDTQYF.

The chain recombines TRBV4-1 with TRBJ2-7; 8 bases map to TRBD2. J was trimmed by 6 bases and V by 1 base; bases with no gene match: 11. The germline gives CDR1 MGHRA, CDR2 YSYEKL. CDR3 size: 16 residues. The CDR3 here is CASSQGWKAGGSEQYF. The CDR3 DNA is TGCGCCAGCAGCCAAGGGTGGAAGGCGGGAGGTTCCGAGCAGTACTTC.

V and J are TRBV5-4 and TRBJ2-7; the D call may be TRBD1 or TRBD2 (5 bases each). This CDR3 is built from 14 residues. Deletions cut 2 bases from V and 3 bases from J, with 12 bases between. Germline CDR1 reads SGHNT; CDR2 reads YYREEE (reference sequence). CDR3 DNA sequence: TGTGCCAGCAGCTTTACAGGAGGAGGCTACGAGCAGTACTTC. Its translation is CASSFTGGGYEQYF.

V is TRBV28 and J is TRBJ2-1; D may be TRBD1 or TRBD2 (5 bases each). Germline lookup yields CDR1 MDHEN and CDR2 SYDVKM. CDR3 length: 16 amino acids. V was trimmed by 4 bases and J by 0 bases, leaving 13 bases between them. CDR3 residues: CASSSGTVGSYNEQFF. In nucleotides, the CDR3 is TGTGCCAGCAGTTCCGGGACCGTCGGCTCCTACAATGAGCAGTTCTTC.

The chain is built from TRBV6-6 and TRBJ1-2; D is possibly TRBD1 (6 bases). Trimming shortened V by 5 bases and J by 2 bases, and 9 bases separated the two germline ends. CDR3 size: 13 residues. Germline V gene lookup returns CDR1 MNHNY and CDR2 SVGAGI (reference sequence). CDR3 sequence (DNA): TGTGCCAGCAGTCGAAGGGGGAACTATGGCTACACCTTC. It specifies CASSRRGNYGYTF.

Concerning this clone: In the same sample, other DNA sequences code for this CDR3. The chain carries TRBV5-4 and TRBJ2-3; D remains unclear. Per germline, CDR1 SGHNT and CDR2 YYREEE (reference sequence). Trimming removed 1 base at V and 4 bases at J, with 7 bases between. The CDR3 contains 13 residues. The CDR3 region has the DNA TGTGCCAGCAGCTTGTCGTCCTCAGATACGCAGTATTTT. Protein: CASSLSSSDTQYF. The full variable domain, with the rest looked up from reference TRBV5-4 and TRBJ2-3, is ETGVTQSPTHLIKTRGQQVTLRCSSQSGHNTVSWYQQALGQGPQFIFQYYREEENGRGNFPPRFSGLQFPNYSSELNVNALELDDSALYLCASSLSSSDTQYFGPGTRLTVL.

The chain is built from TRBV7-3 and TRBJ2-2, with no clear D. V lost 5 bases and J 4 bases, leaving 11 bases between the germline ends. The CDR3 runs 14 residues. Germline V CDR1 and CDR2: SGHTA, FQGTGA. The DNA of the CDR3 is TGTGCCAGCAGCCCCCGACTTTCCACCGGGGAGCTGTTTTTT. Its translation: CASSPRLSTGELFF.

V usage is TRBV5-6 and J usage is TRBJ2-1; 8 nucleotides match TRBD2. The V gene end was trimmed by 2 bases and the J gene end by 5 bases; junction bases not matched to a gene: 15. The CDR3 consists of 18 residues. Germline CDR1 reads SGHDT; CDR2 reads YYEEEE. The DNA for the CDR3 is TGTGCCAGCAGCTTCGCGTCCAGCGGGGGACGACACAACAATGAGCAGTTCTTC. This sequence encodes CASSFASSGGRHNNEQFF.

The chain combines TRBV28 with TRBJ2-1; 10 nucleotides agree with TRBD2. The CDR3 contains 15 residues. Germline V CDR1 and CDR2: MDHEN, SYDVKM. Germline trimming cut 6 bases from V and 7 bases from J; bases unmatched to any gene: 9. CDR3 sequence: CASRPSGGPENEQFF. CDR3 nucleotides: TGTGCCAGCAGACCTAGCGGGGGACCTGAGAATGAGCAGTTCTTC.

This chain uses TRBV7-9 with TRBJ2-3; 9 bases line up with TRBD2. Germline trimming cut 5 bases from V and 4 bases from J; bases unmatched to any gene: 10. The CDR3 has 16 amino acids. Germline lookup yields CDR1 SEHNR and CDR2 FQNEAQ (reference sequence). In DNA, the CDR3 is TGTGCCAGCAGCGTCCTTAGCGGGAGAGGCGCAGATACGCAGTATTTT. Amino acids: CASSVLSGRGADTQYF.

CDR3 bases: TGTGCCAGCAGTGACGACAGGGTTGCCAAAAACATTCAGTACTTC. It codes for CASSDDRVAKNIQYF. The V call is TRBV6-1, the J call TRBJ2-4; TRBD1 matches at 7 bases. This CDR3 region has 15 residues. Germline V gene data show CDR1 as MNHNS and CDR2 as SASEGT. J was trimmed by 1 base and V by 3 bases; bases with no gene match: 3.

This clone turned up a few times. This CDR3 reads CASNDLRGTQYF. DNA for the CDR3: TGCGCCAGCAACGACCTTCGAGGGACCCAGTACTTC. J is TRBJ2-5 and V is TRBV10-2, with no clear D. Germline V gene sequence: CDR1 WSHSY, CDR2 SAAADI. V was shortened by 7 bases and J by 7 bases, with 13 bases between the two germline ends. The CDR3 extends over 12 amino acids.

The chain joins TRBV5-1 to TRBJ2-7; D is unresolved. Germline CDR1 reads SGHRS; CDR2 reads YFSETQ. The CDR3 sequence is 15 residues long. V lost 0 bases and J 1 base, leaving 11 bases between the germline ends. CDR3: CASSLGPDRSYEQYF. The CDR3 DNA follows: TGCGCCAGCAGCTTGGGTCCGGATCGGTCCTACGAGCAGTACTTC.

This clone was seen a handful of times. This chain joins TRBV5-1 and TRBJ2-3, with 7 bases identical to TRBD1. The CDR3 spans 14 residues. Germline CDR1 reads SGHRS; CDR2 reads YFSETQ. The ends lost 1 base at V and 2 bases at J; junction bases unmatched: 1. CDR3 nucleotides: TGCGCCAGCAGCTTGACAGGGGACACAGATACGCAGTATTTT. This gives the protein CASSLTGDTDTQYF.